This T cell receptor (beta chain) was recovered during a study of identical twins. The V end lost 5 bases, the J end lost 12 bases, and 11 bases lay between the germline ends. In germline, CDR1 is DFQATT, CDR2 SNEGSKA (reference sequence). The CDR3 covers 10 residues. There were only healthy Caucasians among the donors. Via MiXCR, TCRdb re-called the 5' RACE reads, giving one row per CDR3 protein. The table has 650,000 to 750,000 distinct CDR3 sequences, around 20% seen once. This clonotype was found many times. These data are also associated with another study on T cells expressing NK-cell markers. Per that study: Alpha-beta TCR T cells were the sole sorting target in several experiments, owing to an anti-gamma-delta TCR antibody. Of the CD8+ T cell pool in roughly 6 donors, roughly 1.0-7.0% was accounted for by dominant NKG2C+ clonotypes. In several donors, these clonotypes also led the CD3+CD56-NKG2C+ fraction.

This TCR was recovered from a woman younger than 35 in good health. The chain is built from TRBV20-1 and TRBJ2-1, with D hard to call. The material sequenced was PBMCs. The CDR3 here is CSASRTWQFF. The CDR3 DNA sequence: TGCAGTGCTTCCCGGACGTGGCAGTTCTTC.